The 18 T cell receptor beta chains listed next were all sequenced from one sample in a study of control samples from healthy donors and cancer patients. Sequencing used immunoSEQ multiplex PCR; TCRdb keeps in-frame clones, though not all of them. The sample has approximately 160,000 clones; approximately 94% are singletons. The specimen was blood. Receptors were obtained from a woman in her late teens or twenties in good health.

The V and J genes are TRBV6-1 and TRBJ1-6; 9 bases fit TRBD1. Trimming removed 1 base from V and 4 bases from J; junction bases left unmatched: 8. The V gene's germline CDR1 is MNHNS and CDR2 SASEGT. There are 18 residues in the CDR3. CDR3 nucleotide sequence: TGTGCCAGCAGTGAAGATGGACAGGGGATAGGTTATAATTCACCCCTCCACTTT. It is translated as CASSEDGQGIGYNSPLHF.

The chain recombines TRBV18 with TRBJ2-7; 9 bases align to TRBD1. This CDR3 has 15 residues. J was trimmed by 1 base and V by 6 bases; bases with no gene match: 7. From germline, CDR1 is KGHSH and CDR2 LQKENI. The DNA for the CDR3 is TGTGCCAGCTCCCATGGGACAGGGCTTTCCTACGAGCAGTACTTC. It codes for CASSHGTGLSYEQYF.

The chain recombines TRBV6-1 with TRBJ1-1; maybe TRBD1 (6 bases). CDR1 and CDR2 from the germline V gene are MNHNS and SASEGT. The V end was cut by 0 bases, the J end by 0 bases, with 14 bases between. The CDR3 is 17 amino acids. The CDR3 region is CASSEAWTDYMNTEAFF. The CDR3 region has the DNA TGTGCCAGCAGTGAAGCTTGGACAGACTACATGAACACTGAAGCTTTCTTT.

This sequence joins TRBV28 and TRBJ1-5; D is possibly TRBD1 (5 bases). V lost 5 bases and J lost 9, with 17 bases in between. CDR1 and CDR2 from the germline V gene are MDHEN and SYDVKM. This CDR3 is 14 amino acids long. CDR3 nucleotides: TGTGCCAGCAGTCCGGGACTCACAGGCCGGCCCCAGCATTTT. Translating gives CASSPGLTGRPQHF.

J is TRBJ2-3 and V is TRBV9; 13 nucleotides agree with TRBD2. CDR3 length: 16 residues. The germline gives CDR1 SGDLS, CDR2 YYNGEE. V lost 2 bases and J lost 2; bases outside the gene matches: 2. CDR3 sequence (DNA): TGTGCCAGCAGCGTTGGACTAGCGGGGGTCACAGATACGCAGTATTTT. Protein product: CASSVGLAGVTDTQYF.

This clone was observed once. CDR3 residues: CASSPFPQGIYGYTF. The CDR3 DNA is TGTGCCAGCAGCCCTTTCCCGCAGGGAATCTATGGCTACACCTTC. The rearrangement links TRBV7-2 to TRBJ1-2; D is perhaps TRBD1 (5 bases). Trimming stripped 5 bases from V and 4 bases from J, with 17 bases between. This CDR3 is 15 amino acids long. From germline, CDR1 is SGHTA and CDR2 FQGNSA.

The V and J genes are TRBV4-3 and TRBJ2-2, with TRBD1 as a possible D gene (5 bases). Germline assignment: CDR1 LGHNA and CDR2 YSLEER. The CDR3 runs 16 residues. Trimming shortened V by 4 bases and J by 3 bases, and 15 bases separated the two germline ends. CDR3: CASSPDLGQDTGELFF. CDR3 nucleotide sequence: TGCGCCAGCAGCCCGGACCTGGGGCAGGACACCGGGGAGCTGTTTTTT.

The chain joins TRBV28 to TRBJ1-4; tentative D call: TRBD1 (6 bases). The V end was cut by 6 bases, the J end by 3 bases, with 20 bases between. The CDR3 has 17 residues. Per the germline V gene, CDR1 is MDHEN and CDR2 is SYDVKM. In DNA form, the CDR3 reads TGTGCCAGCAGCTCCGGGACACGATCAAGGGCTAATGAAAAACTGTTTTTT. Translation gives CASSSGTRSRANEKLFF.

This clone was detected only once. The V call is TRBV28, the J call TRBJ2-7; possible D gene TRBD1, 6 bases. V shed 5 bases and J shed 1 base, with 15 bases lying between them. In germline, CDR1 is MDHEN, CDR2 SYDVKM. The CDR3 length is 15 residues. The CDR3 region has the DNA TGTGCCAGCAGTCCCACAGGGATGCGATCCTACGAGCAGTACTTC. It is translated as CASSPTGMRSYEQYF.

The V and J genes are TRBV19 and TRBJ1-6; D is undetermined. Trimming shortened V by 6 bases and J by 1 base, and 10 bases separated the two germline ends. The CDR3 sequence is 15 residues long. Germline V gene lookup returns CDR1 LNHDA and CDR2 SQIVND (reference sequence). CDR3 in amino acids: CASRSDISYNSPLHF. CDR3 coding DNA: TGTGCCAGTAGAAGTGACATTTCCTATAATTCACCCCTCCACTTT.

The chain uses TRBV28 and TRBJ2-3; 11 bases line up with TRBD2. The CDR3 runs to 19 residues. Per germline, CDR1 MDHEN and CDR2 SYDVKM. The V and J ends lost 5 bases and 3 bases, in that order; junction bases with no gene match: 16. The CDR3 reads CASSLTSGTARVLTDTQYF. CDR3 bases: TGTGCCAGCAGTCTGACTAGCGGGACAGCTAGGGTGCTAACAGATACGCAGTATTTT. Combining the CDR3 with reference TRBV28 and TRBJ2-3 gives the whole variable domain DVKVTQSSRYLVKRTGEKVFLECVQDMDHENMFWYRQDPGLGLRLIYFSYDVKMKEKGDIPEGYSVSREKKERFSLILESASTNQTSMYLCASSLTSGTARVLTDTQYFGPGTRLTVL.

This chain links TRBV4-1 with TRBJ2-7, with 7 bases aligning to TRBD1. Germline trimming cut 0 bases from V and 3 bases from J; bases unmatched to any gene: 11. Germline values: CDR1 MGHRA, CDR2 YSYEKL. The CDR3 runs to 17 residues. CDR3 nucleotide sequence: TGCGCCAGCAGCCAAGATAGGAAAACAGGGGCGGGCTACGAGCAGTACTTC. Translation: CASSQDRKTGAGYEQYF.

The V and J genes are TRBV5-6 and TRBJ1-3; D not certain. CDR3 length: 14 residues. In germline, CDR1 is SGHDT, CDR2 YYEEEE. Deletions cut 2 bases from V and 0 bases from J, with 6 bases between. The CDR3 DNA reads TGTGCCAGCAGCTTCGTAGGCTCTGGAAACACCATATATTTT. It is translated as CASSFVGSGNTIYF.

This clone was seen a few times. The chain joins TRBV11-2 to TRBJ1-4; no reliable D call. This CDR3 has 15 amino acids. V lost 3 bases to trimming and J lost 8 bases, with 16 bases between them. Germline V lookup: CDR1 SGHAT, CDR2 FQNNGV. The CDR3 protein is CASSLAGLSSEKLFF. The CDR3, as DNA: TGTGCCAGCAGCTTGGCCGGGCTTTCCAGCGAAAAACTGTTTTTT.

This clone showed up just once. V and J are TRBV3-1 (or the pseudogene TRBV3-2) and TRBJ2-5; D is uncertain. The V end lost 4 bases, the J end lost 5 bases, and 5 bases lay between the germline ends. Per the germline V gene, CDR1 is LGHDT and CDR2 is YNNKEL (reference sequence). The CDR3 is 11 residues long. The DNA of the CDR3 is TGTGCCAGCAGCCTACGGGAGACCCAGTACTTC. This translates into CASSLRETQYF.

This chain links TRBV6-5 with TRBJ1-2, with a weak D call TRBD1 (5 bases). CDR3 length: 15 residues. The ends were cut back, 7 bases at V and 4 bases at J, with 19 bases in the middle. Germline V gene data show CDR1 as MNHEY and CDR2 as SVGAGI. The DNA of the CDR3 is TGTGCCAGCATCACACTCCGAGGGGCCGGCTATGGCTACACCTTC. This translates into CASITLRGAGYGYTF.

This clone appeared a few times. CDR3 protein: CASSLVDQPQHF. CDR3 sequence (DNA): TGTGCCAGCAGCTTAGTGGATCAGCCCCAGCATTTT. The rearrangement joins TRBV7-9 to TRBJ1-5; the D is unclear. There are 12 residues in the CDR3. Trimming left V 1 base short and J 5 bases short, with 3 bases between. In germline, CDR1 is SEHNR, CDR2 FQNEAQ (reference sequence).

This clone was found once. The CDR3: CASSYLGTGDVRNEQFF. CDR3 DNA: TGTGCCAGCAGTTACCTTGGGACAGGGGATGTAAGGAATGAGCAGTTCTTC. V and J are TRBV6-2 or TRBV6-3 and TRBJ2-1; 10 bases line up with TRBD1. This CDR3 comprises 17 residues. Trimming took 2 bases from V and 7 from J; bases not matched to a gene: 11. CDR1 MNHEY and CDR2 SVGEGT come from the germline V gene.